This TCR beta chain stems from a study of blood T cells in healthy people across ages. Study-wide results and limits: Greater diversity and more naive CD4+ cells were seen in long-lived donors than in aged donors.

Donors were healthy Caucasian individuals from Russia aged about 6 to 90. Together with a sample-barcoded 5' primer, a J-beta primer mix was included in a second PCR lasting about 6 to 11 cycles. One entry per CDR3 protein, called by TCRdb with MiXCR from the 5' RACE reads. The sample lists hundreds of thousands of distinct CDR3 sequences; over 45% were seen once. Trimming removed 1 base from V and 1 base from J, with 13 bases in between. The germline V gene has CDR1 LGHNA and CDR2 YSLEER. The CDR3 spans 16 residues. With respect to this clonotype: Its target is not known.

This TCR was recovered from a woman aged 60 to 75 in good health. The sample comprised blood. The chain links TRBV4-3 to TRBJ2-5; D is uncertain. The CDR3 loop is CASSQGVLRSQETQYF. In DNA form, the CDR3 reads TGCGCCAGCAGCCAAGGGGTCCTTAGGAGCCAAGAGACCCAGTACTTC.